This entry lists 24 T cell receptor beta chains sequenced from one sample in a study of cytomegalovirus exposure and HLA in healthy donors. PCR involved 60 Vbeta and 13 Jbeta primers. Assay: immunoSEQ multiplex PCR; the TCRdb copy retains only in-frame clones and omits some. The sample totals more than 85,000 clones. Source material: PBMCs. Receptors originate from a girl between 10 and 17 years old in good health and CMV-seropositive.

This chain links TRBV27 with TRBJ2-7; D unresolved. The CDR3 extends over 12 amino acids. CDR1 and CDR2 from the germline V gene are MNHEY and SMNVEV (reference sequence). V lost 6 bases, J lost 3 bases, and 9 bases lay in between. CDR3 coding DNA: TGTGCCAGCAGCTCCTTGGGCTACGAGCAGTACGTC. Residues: CASSSLGYEQYV.

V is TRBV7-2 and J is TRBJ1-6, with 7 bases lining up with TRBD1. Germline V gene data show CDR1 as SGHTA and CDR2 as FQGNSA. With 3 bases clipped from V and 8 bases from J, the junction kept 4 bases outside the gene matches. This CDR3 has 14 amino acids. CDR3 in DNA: TGTGCCAGCAGCTTGCGACAGGGACATTCACCCCTCCACTTT. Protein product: CASSLRQGHSPLHF.

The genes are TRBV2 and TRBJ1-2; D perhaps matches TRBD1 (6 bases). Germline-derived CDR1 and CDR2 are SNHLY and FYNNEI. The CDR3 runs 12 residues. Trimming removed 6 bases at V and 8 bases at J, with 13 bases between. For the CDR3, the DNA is TGTGCCAGCAGGCCCGGACAGAACGGCTACACCTTC. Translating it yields CASRPGQNGYTF.

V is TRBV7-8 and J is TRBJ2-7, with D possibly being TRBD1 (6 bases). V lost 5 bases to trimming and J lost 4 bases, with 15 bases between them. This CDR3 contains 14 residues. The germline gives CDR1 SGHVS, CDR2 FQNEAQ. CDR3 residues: CASSLGRTEYEQYV. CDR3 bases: TGTGCCAGCAGCCTAGGACGGACAGAGTACGAGCAGTACGTC.

CDR3 coding DNA: TGTGCCAGGTGGGGGACAGGGACCTCCCTAAACTATGGCTACACCTTC. Its protein is CARWGTGTSLNYGYTF. J is TRBJ1-2 and V is TRBV5-3; 9 bases are a match to TRBD1. TRBV5-3 is treated as an ORF (open reading frame) with a function not yet certain. The V and J ends lost 8 bases and 2 bases, in that order; junction bases with no gene match: 13. There are 16 residues in the CDR3.

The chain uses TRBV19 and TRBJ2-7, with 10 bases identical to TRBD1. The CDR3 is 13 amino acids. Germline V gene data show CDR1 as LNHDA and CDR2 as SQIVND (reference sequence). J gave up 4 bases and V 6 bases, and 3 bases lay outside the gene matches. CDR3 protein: CASSRDRGYEQYF. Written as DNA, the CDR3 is TGTGCCAGTAGCAGGGACAGGGGATACGAGCAGTACTTC.

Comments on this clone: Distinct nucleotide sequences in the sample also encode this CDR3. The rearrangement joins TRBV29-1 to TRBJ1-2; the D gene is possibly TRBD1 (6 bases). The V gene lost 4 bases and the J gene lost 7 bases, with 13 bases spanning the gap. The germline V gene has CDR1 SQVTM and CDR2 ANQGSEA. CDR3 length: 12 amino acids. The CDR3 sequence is CSVGAGVGGYTF. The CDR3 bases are TGCAGCGTTGGAGCAGGGGTCGGTGGCTACACCTTC.

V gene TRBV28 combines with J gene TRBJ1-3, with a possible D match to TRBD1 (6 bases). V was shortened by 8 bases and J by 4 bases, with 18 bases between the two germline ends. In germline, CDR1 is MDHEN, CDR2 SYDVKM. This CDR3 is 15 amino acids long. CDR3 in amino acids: CASFSGQNIGNTIYF. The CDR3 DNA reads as TGTGCCAGCTTTTCCGGACAGAACATCGGAAACACCATATATTTT.

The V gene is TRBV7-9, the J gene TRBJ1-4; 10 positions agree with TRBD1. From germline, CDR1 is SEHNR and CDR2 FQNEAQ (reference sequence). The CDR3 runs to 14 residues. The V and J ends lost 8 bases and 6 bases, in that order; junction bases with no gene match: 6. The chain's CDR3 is CASLGGTGDEKLFF. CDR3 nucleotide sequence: TGTGCCAGCCTAGGTGGGACAGGGGATGAAAAACTGTTTTTT.

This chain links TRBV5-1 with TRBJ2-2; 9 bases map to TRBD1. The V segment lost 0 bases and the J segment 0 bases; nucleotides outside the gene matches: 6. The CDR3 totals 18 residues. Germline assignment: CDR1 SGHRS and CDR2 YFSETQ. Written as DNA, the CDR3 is TGCGCCAGCAGCTTGGAGGGACAGGGCACTCCGAACACCGGGGAGCTGTTTTTT. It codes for CASSLEGQGTPNTGELFF. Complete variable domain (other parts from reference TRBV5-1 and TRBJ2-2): KAGVTQTPRYLIKTRGQQVTLSCSPISGHRSVSWYQQTPGQGLQFLFEYFSETQRNKGNFPGRFSGRQFSNSRSEMNVSTLELGDSALYLCASSLEGQGTPNTGELFFGEGSRLTVL.

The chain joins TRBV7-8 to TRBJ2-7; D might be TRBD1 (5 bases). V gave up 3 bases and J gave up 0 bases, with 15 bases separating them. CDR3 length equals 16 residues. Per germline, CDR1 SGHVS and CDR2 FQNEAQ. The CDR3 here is CASSFDRQTNSYEQYV. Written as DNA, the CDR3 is TGTGCCAGCAGCTTTGACAGACAAACGAACTCCTACGAGCAGTACGTC.

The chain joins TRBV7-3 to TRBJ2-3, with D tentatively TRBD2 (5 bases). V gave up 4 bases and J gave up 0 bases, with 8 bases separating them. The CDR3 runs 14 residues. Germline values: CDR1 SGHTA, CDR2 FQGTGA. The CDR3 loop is CASSYSGSTDTQYF. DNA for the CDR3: TGTGCCAGCAGCTACTCGGGGAGCACAGATACGCAGTATTTT.

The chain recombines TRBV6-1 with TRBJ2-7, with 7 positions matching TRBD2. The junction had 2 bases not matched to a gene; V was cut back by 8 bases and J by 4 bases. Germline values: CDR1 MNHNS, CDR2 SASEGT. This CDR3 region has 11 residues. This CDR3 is CASGGGYEQYV. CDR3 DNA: TGTGCCAGCGGGGGGGGGTACGAGCAGTACGTC.

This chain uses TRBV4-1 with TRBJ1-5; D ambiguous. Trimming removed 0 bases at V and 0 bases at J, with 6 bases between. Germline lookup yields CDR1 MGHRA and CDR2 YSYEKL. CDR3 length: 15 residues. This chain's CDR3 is CASSQESVSNQPQHF. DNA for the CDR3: TGCGCCAGCAGCCAAGAGTCCGTTAGCAATCAGCCCCAGCATTTT.

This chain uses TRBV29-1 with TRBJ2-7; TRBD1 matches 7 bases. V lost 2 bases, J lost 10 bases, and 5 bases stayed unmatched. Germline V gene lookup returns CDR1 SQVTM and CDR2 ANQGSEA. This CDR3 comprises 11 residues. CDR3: CSVETRQGQYV. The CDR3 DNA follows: TGCAGCGTTGAAACACGACAGGGACAGTACGTC.

CDR3 loop: CASSPSPGADTQYF. Written as DNA, the CDR3 is TGTGCCAGCAGCCCTTCCCCGGGAGCAGATACGCAGTATTTT. V usage is TRBV7-9 and J usage is TRBJ2-3; tentatively, D is TRBD2 (6 bases). The CDR3 length is 14 residues. The germline V gene has CDR1 SEHNR and CDR2 FQNEAQ (reference sequence). The ends were cut back, 5 bases at V and 4 bases at J, with 13 bases in the middle.

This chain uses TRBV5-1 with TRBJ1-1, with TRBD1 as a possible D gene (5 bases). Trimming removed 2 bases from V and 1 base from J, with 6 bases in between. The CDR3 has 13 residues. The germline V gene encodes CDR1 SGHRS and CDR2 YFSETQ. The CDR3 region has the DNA TGCGCCAGCAGCTTCGGGGGGAACACTGAAGCTTTCTTT. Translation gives CASSFGGNTEAFF.

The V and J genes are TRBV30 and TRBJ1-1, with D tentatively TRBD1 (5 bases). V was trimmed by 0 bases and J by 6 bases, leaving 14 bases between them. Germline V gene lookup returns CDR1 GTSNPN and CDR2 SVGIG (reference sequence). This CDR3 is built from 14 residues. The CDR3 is CAWSVRGGIAEAFF. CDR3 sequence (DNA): TGTGCCTGGAGTGTCCGGGGGGGGATCGCTGAAGCTTTCTTT.

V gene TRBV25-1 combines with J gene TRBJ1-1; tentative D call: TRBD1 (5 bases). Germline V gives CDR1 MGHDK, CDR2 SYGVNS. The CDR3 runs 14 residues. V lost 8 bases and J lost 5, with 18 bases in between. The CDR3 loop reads CASREGQSVTEAFF. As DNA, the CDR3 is TGTGCCAGCCGGGAGGGGCAGTCTGTGACTGAAGCTTTCTTT.

CDR3 nucleotide sequence: TGTGCCAGCAGTGACAGTCCTGACAATGAGCAGTTCTTC. Translating it yields CASSDSPDNEQFF. This chain connects TRBV6-1 to TRBJ2-1; D uncertain. CDR3 length: 13 residues. V was pared by 3 bases and J by 5 bases, with 8 bases between. CDR1 and CDR2 (germline): MNHNS, SASEGT.

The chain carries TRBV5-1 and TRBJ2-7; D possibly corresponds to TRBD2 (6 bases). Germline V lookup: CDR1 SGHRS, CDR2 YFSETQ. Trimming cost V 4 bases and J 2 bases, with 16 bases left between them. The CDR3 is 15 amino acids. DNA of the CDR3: TGCGCCAGCAGCCCAGGGACTGGGACCGCCTACGAGCAGTACTTC. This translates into CASSPGTGTAYEQYF. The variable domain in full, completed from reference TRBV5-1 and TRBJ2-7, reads KAGVTQTPRYLIKTRGQQVTLSCSPISGHRSVSWYQQTPGQGLQFLFEYFSETQRNKGNFPGRFSGRQFSNSRSEMNVSTLELGDSALYLCASSPGTGTAYEQYFGPGTRLTVT.

The CDR3 loop reads CASSPAGGADYGYTF. The CDR3 region has the DNA TGTGCCAGCAGTCCCGCGGGGGGCGCCGACTATGGCTACACCTTC. This chain joins TRBV13 and TRBJ1-2, with D possibly matching TRBD1 (6 bases). Trimming took off 6 bases at V and 3 bases at J, with 17 bases between the two ends. Germline values: CDR1 PRHDT, CDR2 FYEKMQ (reference sequence). The length of the CDR3 is 15 residues.

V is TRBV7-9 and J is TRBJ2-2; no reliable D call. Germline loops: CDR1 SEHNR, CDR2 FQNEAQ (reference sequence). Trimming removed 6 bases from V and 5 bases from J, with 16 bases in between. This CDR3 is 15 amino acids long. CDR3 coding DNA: TGTGCCAGCAGACCAGAAATCGTCGTTACCGGGGAGCTGTTTTTT. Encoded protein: CASRPEIVVTGELFF.

The CDR3 here is CASSLTGDSPLHF. In DNA, the CDR3 is TGTGCCAGCAGCCTGACAGGGGACTCACCCCTCCACTTT. The rearrangement uses TRBV7-3 and TRBJ1-6; 8 positions agree with TRBD1. The V segment lost 5 bases and the J segment 10 bases; nucleotides outside the gene matches: 4. Germline V gene sequence: CDR1 SGHTA, CDR2 FQGTGA. There are 13 residues in the CDR3.